This TCR beta chain was sequenced for a study of cytomegalovirus exposure and HLA in healthy donors. Study-level points and caveats: As a later analysis showed, a missense DCLRE1C variant was linked to trimming of TCR beta V- and J-genes. In a later analysis, HLA-C alleles had the fewest associated TCRs, DRB1 alleles the most. Reports indicate that TCR beta sequences accurately predicted the HLA-A and HLA-B alleles of most subjects.

Note on this clone: Its antigen is undetermined.

PCR primers comprised 60 Vbeta and 13 Jbeta primers. The assay was immunoSEQ multiplex PCR, and TCRdb's table has in-frame clones only and misses some. Here the sample spans about 130,000 clones, 70% to 85% being singletons. V lost 0 bases and J lost 2, with 5 bases in between. The germline V gene has CDR1 SGHVS and CDR2 FQNEAQ. CDR3 length equals 13 residues. V is TRBV7-8 and J is TRBJ2-7, with D possibly matching TRBD1 (5 bases). The clonotype comes from a man aged 45-60 years in good health and CMV-seronegative. Sequenced: PBMCs. CDR3 sequence reads: CASSLAGAYEQYF. CDR3 DNA sequence: TGTGCCAGCAGCTTAGCAGGGGCCTACGAGCAGTACTTC.